This TCR beta chain was profiled in a study (dated by TCRdb to about 2016). In regard to this clonotype: Its antigen is not yet known. Per-base qualities were not stored, and no clone one base away is much larger.

The CDR3 goes from the cysteine to the phenylalanine over 16 residues. Here the CDR3 DNA is all that survives: 48 bases in frame from base 1. Trimmed from V: 8 bases; trimmed from J: 4 bases; junction bases lacking a gene match: 12. Sequences MGHRA (CDR1) and YSYEKL (CDR2) are obtained from the germline V gene. Library generation was performed with RT-PCR. Data came from an Illumina MiSeq. TCRdb took the public reads, trimmed them with fastp at Q25, ran MiXCR for clone calling and kept in-frame beta chains. Every entry covers one CDR3 protein and lists the most common genes and DNA from its rows. Within this sample are about 700,000 distinct CDR3 sequences, with 14% of them counted one time only. 3.6% of the sample is held by the ten biggest clonotypes.

This sequence originates from a female donor in good health, serving as a healthy control. The chain links TRBV4-1 with TRBJ2-3; TRBD2 fits 10 bases in the junction. Sequencing was carried out using memory CD4+ T cells from blood. The nucleotide sequence is TGCGCCAGCCGGCGGGGAGTAGCGGGGGGATCAGATACGCAGTATTTT. Translated, this is CASRRGVAGGSDTQYF.